This TCR beta chain was retrieved from a study of T-cell memory formation after mild COVID-19. 5'RACE with constant-segment primers built TCRalpha and TCRbeta cDNA libraries with UMIs. TCRdb re-derived calls from the 5' RACE reads in MiXCR, one entry per CDR3 protein. The table records about 270,000 distinct CDR3 sequences, 18% of them present only once. At least ten counts were recorded for this clonotype. The J segment lost 8 bases and the V segment lost 0 bases, leaving 6 bases of the junction unmatched. From germline, CDR1 is MGHRA and CDR2 YSYEKL. This CDR3 spans 16 amino acids. The sample comprised PBMCs or a T cell subset sorted from them (not recorded which). The V and J genes are TRBV4-1 and TRBJ1-4; 10 bases line up with TRBD1. This receptor was identified in a man aged 18 to 29 who had mild COVID-19 (a few samples of this study predate the infection). Cell type and time point are not known. CDR3 residues: CASSQDPGTGAEKLFF. The CDR3 bases are TGCGCCAGCAGCCAAGATCCCGGGACAGGGGCGGAAAAACTGTTTTTT.